This T cell receptor beta chain was sequenced in a study of blood T cell repertoires in COVID-19. The V and J ends lost 6 bases and 0 bases, in that order; junction bases with no gene match: 8. The CDR3 totals 17 residues. The germline gives CDR1 MDHEN, CDR2 SYDVKM. Measured with immunoSEQ multiplex PCR; TCRdb has only the in-frame clones, and not every one. The sample lists some 240,000 clones, 65% to 85% occurring once. This receptor was taken from a man in his fifties or sixties who had recovered from COVID-19. The sequencing input was PBMCs or T cells enriched from blood (not recorded which). The rearrangement uses TRBV28 and TRBJ2-6; TRBD1 matches 7 bases. Here the CDR3 DNA reads TGTGCCAGCAGCCCAAACAGGGGAAACTCTGGGGCCAACGTCCTGACTTTC. This translates into CASSPNRGNSGANVLTF.